This T cell receptor beta chain was identified during a study of blood T cell repertoires in COVID-19. As for the study in general: The origin of the acute and convalescent COVID-19 samples was the United States, Italy and Spain.

The CDR3 spans 14 residues. V lost 6 bases, J lost 7 bases, and 11 bases stayed unmatched. The V gene's germline CDR1 is MNHEY and CDR2 SVGAGI. Profiled with immunoSEQ multiplex PCR; TCRdb holds only in-frame clones, not every one. Of about 260,000 clones in the sample, 80% to 90% were seen once. The rearrangement uses TRBV6-5 and TRBJ1-2; 7 bases are a match to TRBD1. The TCR comes from a woman aged 65 to 85 with COVID-19, enrolled during active disease. The sequencing input was peripheral blood. The CDR3 bases are TGTGCCAGCAGCTCAGGGACAGCTGAGGTTGGCTACACCTTC. Residues: CASSSGTAEVGYTF.